Each of the 8 T cell receptor beta chains below was sequenced from the same sample in a study of graft-versus-host responses after intestinal transplantation. Their antigens remain unidentified. The protocol was immunoSEQ multiplex PCR, while the TCRdb copy is restricted to in-frame clones and leaves out a portion. Of some 79,000 clones in the sample, roughly nine tenths were seen once. Specimen: unstimulated CD4+ T cells sorted from spleen or lymph node cells, collected before intestinal transplant. The source of these receptors is a human donor who received an intestinal transplant.

This chain links TRBV7-8 with TRBJ1-4; D not certain. This CDR3 contains 13 residues. V lost 2 bases and J lost 8, with 9 bases in between. From germline, CDR1 is SGHVS and CDR2 FQNEAQ. CDR3 nucleotide sequence: TGTGCCAGCAGCTTACTCGGTGAGGAAAAACTGTTTTTT. Protein: CASSLLGEEKLFF.

This chain links TRBV5-1 with TRBJ2-7, with a tentative D call TRBD2 (6 bases). The germline gives CDR1 SGHRS, CDR2 YFSETQ. The CDR3 is 13 amino acids. The V gene lost 7 bases and the J gene lost 7 bases, with 18 bases spanning the gap. CDR3 loop: CASPGLWAWEQYF. CDR3 in DNA: TGCGCCAGCCCGGGACTTTGGGCTTGGGAGCAGTACTTC.

J is TRBJ2-7 and V is TRBV27, with D possibly TRBD1 on 5 matching bases. The CDR3 runs 14 residues. Germline V lookup: CDR1 MNHEY, CDR2 SMNVEV (reference sequence). The V gene lost 2 bases and the J gene lost 2 bases, with 10 bases spanning the gap. The CDR3 loop is CASSLIAGTYEQYF. DNA for the CDR3: TGTGCCAGCAGTTTAATTGCAGGGACCTACGAGCAGTACTTC.

The J gene is TRBJ1-2, the V gene TRBV5-6, with unresolved D. V was cut by 3 bases and J by 4 bases, with 13 bases left in between. This CDR3 region has 14 residues. Germline V CDR1 and CDR2: SGHDT, YYEEEE. CDR3 in amino acids: CASSSVDGGYGYTF. The CDR3 DNA follows: TGTGCCAGCAGCTCGGTCGATGGTGGCTATGGCTACACCTTC.

V is TRBV7-9 and J is TRBJ2-7; TRBD2 agrees at 8 bases. The CDR3 loop spans 15 amino acids. CDR1 is SEHNR, CDR2 FQNEAQ, per germline (reference sequence). V dropped 5 bases and J dropped 6; count of bases not matched to a gene: 12. The CDR3 region is CASSPGGGVAGEQYF. The CDR3 DNA sequence: TGTGCCAGCAGCCCCGGGGGGGGAGTTGCTGGCGAGCAGTACTTC. Full variable domain (outside the CDR3, taken from reference TRBV7-9 and TRBJ2-7): DTGVSQNPRHKITKRGQNVTFRCDPISEHNRLYWYRQTLGQGPEFLTYFQNEAQLEKSRLLSDRFSAERPKGSFSTLEIQRTEQGDSAMYLCASSPGGGVAGEQYFGPGTRLTVT.

The rearrangement links TRBV6-6 to TRBJ1-2; D remains unclear. The CDR3 runs to 14 residues. The V end was cut by 0 bases, the J end by 6 bases, with 11 bases between. Germline V lookup: CDR1 MNHNY, CDR2 SVGAGI (reference sequence). CDR3 loop: CASSYSTGIDGYTF. CDR3 nucleotide sequence: TGTGCCAGCAGTTACTCGACGGGAATTGATGGCTACACCTTC.

The sample holds one count of this clone. The gene calls are TRBV5-1 and TRBJ2-3; a weak D match, TRBD2 (6 bases). Germline V CDR1 and CDR2: SGHRS, YFSETQ. This CDR3 region has 17 residues. V was clipped by 3 bases and J by 2 bases, with 19 bases between them. CDR3 sequence reads: CASSSLLTRKVTDTQYF. The CDR3 bases are TGCGCCAGCAGCTCCCTGCTGACTAGGAAAGTCACAGATACGCAGTATTTT.

V is TRBV6-1 and J is TRBJ2-2; 10 nucleotides match TRBD2. The length of the CDR3 is 19 residues. The junction had 8 bases not matched to a gene; V was cut back by 0 bases and J by 1 base. CDR1 and CDR2 from the germline V gene are MNHNS and SASEGT. CDR3 in DNA: TGTGCCAGCAGTGAAGCGCTTGGAGCGGGGGGGCTGAACACCGGGGAGCTGTTTTTT. Amino acids: CASSEALGAGGLNTGELFF.